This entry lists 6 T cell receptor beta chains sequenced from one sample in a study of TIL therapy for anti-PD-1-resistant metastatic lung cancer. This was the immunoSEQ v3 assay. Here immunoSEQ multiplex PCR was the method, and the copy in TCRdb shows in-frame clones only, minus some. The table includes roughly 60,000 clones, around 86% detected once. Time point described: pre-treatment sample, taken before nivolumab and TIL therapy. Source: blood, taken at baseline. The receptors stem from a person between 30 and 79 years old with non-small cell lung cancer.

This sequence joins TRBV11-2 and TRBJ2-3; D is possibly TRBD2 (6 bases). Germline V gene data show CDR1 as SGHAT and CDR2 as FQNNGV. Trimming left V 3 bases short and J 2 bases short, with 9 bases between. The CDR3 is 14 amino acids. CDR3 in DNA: TGTGCCAGCAGCTTGGGGGGACCCACAGATACGCAGTATTTT. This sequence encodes CASSLGGPTDTQYF. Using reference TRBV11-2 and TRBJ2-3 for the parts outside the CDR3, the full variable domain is EAGVAQSPRYKIIEKRQSVAFWCNPISGHATLYWYQQILGQGPKLLIQFQNNGVVDDSQLPKDRFSAERLKGVDSTLKIQPAKLEDSAVYLCASSLGGPTDTQYFGPGTRLTVL.

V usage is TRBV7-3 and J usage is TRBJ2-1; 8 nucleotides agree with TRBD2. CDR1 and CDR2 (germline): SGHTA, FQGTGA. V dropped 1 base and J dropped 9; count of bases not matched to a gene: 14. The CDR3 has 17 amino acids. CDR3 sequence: CASSLNPNSGKRGEQFF. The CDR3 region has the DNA TGTGCCAGCAGCTTAAACCCAAATAGCGGGAAGAGAGGTGAGCAGTTCTTC.

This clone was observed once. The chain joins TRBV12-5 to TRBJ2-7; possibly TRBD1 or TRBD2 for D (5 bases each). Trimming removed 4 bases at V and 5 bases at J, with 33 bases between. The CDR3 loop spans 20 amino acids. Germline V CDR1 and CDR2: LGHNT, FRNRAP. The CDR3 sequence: CASGSMTWSEGGQGVNEQYF. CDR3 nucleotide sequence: TGTGCTAGTGGTTCAATGACCTGGAGTGAGGGTGGCCAGGGCGTCAACGAGCAGTACTTC.

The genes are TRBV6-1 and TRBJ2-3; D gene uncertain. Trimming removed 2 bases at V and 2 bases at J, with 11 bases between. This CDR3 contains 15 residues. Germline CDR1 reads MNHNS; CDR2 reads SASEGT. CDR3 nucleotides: TGTGCCAGCAGTGAATCCAGAAGCTACACAGATACGCAGTATTTT. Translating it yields CASSESRSYTDTQYF.

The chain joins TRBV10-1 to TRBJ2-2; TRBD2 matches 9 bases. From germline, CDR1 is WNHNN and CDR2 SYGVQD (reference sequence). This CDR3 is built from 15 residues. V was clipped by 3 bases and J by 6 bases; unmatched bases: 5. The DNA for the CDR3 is TGCGCCAGCAGTGACAGCGGGGGGAAGTCCGGGGAGCTGTTTTTT. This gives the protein CASSDSGGKSGELFF.

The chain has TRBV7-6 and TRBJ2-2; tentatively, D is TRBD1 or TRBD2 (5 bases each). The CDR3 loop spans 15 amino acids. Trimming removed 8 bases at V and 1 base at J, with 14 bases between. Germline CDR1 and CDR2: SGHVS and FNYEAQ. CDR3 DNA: TGTGCCAGCCAACCCCCGGGGCAGAACACCGGGGAGCTGTTTTTT. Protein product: CASQPPGQNTGELFF.